The clone carrying this T cell receptor (beta chain) was observed once. Trimming took 2 bases from V and 0 from J, leaving 17 bases between them. This CDR3 contains 17 residues. Germline-derived CDR1 and CDR2 are SGHRS and YFSETQ. Resolution of symptoms, clearance, or two negative PCRs was present in recovered Cohort 3 donors. Original processing methods: From reference gene primer amplification, estimates of nucleated cell counts were derived. Sequencing used immunoSEQ multiplex PCR; TCRdb keeps in-frame clones, though not all of them. V, J and clone size are taken as reported in that table, and D and trimming were inferred from the DNA itself. The sample shows about 320,000 clones, approximately 91% of them seen only once. This entry is derived from a study of blood T cell repertoires in COVID-19. Study-wide context: Acute and convalescent COVID-19 samples came from the United States, Italy and Spain. In each case, the material was cDNA or gDNA derived from T cells, B-cell-depleted T cells, or PBMCs.

This TCR was sampled from a man in his fifties or sixties who had recovered from COVID-19. Sequenced sample: PBMCs or T cells enriched from blood (not recorded which). The chain employs TRBV5-1 and TRBJ1-1; D is possibly TRBD1 (5 bases). CDR3 DNA sequence: TGCGCCAGCAGCTTTATGCAGTGGAGGGGTCTGAACACTGAAGCTTTCTTT. Its protein is CASSFMQWRGLNTEAFF.